This T cell receptor beta chain was found in a study of T cell responses to AZD1222 COVID-19 vaccine listed by TCRdb under 2021. For the study in its entirety: A total of 230 to 250 trial participants underwent TCR sequencing, of whom 207 received two doses of AZD1222 and approximately 25 received two doses of the MenACWY control vaccine. Trial participants were enrolled by age into subgroups of 18-55, 56-69 and 70-plus years, and about 150, 27 and 61 TCR-sequenced participants, respectively, were included in these subgroups. Study-wide findings and limitations: In the small 56-69-year group, the increase in depth fell short of significance, most likely because of low power. Because no samples from the day 14 peak response were available, repertoires could be characterized only after the peak T cell response. Vaccine-associated CD4 TCRs spanned the whole spike protein, with dominant responses in regions 160-218 and 743-854. Reportedly, almost half of the unique spike-specific TCRs recognized epitopes lying outside the regions that are mutated in the B.1.351 and B.1.1.7 variants. After two AZD1222 doses, spike-specific TCR breadth and depth were significantly higher than at day 0 and than in MenACWY recipients. Most participants were white British and females outnumbered males, and the authors suggested that clonal diversity may have been underestimated. Conclusions about previously exposed vaccinees were limited because only six or seven AZD1222 recipients were SARS-CoV-2 seropositive at baseline.

The time point label, read with the paper, signifies: about 28 days (+/-7) after the second vaccine dose. AZD1222 recipients given second doses at about 4 weeks or at about 12 weeks were pooled, since spike-specific TCR depth and breadth were not found to differ between the two schedules. The vaccinee samples were drawn from two UK trials, COV001 and COV002, one of which was a single-blind randomized controlled phase 2/3 trial testing AZD1222 (ChAdOx1 nCoV-19) in healthy adults. Trial participant PBMC samples were collected at day 0 and day 28 after the second dose for TCRbeta chain sequencing. V is pared back by 2 bases and J by 3 bases, with 10 bases lying between the germline termini. The CDR3 holds 15 amino acids from the cysteine to the phenylalanine. This entry keeps only the CDR3 DNA: 45 bases, framed from base 1. From the germline V gene, CDR1 is MNHEY and CDR2 is SVGEGT. As concerns this clone: Its recognized antigen is unknown. There are no base qualities to consult, and no much larger clone falls within one base.

The CDR3 regions of human TCRbeta chains were analyzed by immunosequencing. The study's processing was this. TCRs in the repertoires were matched against a reference library of SARS-CoV-2-specific TCRs that had been generated with the MIRA antigen-specificity platform. Breadth meant the fraction of unique TCRs that were SARS-CoV-2-associated, whereas depth meant the fraction of total T cells that were SARS-CoV-2-associated. Using the MIRA data, each spike-specific TCR was assigned both to the spike region to which the TCR was reactive and to a CD4 or CD8 class. Log10-transformed breadth and depth values were compared by one-way ANOVA with Sidak's multiple comparisons tests. The table was pulled from immuneACCESS by TCRdb, which kept in-frame rearrangements only. Such tables lose some clones; where checked, under half of the loss comes from unresolved V genes, and the rest has no known cause. The V and J calls and the clone size are those of that table, but D and trimming were determined from the DNA. This sample has 150,000 to 250,000 clones in its table, and 90% to 95% of those were observed once. Around 1% of the sample belongs to the ten largest clones.

The sequence was obtained from an adult who received the AZD1222 COVID-19 vaccine. The sequencing used peripheral blood, collected 28 days after the second AZD1222 dose. The rearrangement joined TRBV6-2 or TRBV6-3 to TRBJ2-2; TRBD2 could be the D gene, as 6 bases match. The CDR3 here reads CASSYEGLYTGELFF. The DNA sequence follows: TGTGCCAGCAGTTACGAAGGACTATACACCGGGGAGCTGTTTTTT.